This TCR beta chain originates from a study of blood T cell repertoires in COVID-19. About the research overall: Samples of COVID-19 (acute and convalescent) were obtained from the United States, Italy and Spain. PBMCs, B-cell-depleted T cells, or T cells were the source of the cDNA or gDNA that made up the material.

Methods used by the authors: Amplification of reference gene primers provided the estimated nucleated cell counts. TCRdb's copy holds only in-frame clones and misses some; the assay was immunoSEQ multiplex PCR. V and J calls and clone size are copied from that table; D and trimming were computed from the DNA. The table lists 150,000 to 200,000 clones, about 84% of them singletons. V was clipped by 6 bases and J by 8 bases, with 17 bases between them. CDR3 size: 15 residues. Germline V CDR1 and CDR2: LGHNA, YNFKEQ. The rearrangement joins TRBV4-2 to TRBJ1-6, with a possible D match to TRBD1 (6 bases). This sequence was found in a woman in her twenties or thirties with acute or convalescent COVID-19. The sequencing input was peripheral blood. This CDR3 is CASSLSGGRDSPLHF. In DNA form, the CDR3 reads TGTGCCAGCAGTCTGAGCGGGGGGCGAGATTCACCCCTCCACTTT.